The T cell receptor (beta chain) described here comes from a study of T cell changes during pregnancy in multiple sclerosis. The protocol was immunoSEQ multiplex PCR, while the TCRdb copy is restricted to in-frame clones and leaves out a portion. Of about 36,000 clones in the sample, 90% to 95% were seen once. The junction had 7 bases not matched to a gene; V was cut back by 1 base and J by 3 bases. CDR3 length equals 16 residues. The germline V gene has CDR1 SGHAT and CDR2 FQNNGV. The material was CD4+ T cells from peripheral blood mononuclear cells, obtained in the first trimester of pregnancy. This chain links TRBV11-2 with TRBJ1-1, with 8 nucleotides matching TRBD1. The source of this sequence is a female donor with multiple sclerosis, enrolled in a pregnancy study. The CDR3 loop is CASSLGRGRGHTEAFF. CDR3 coding DNA: TGTGCCAGCAGCTTAGGTAGGGGCAGGGGGCACACTGAAGCTTTCTTT.